This passage covers 8 T cell receptor beta chains from one sample sequenced in a study of T cells in Graves' hyperthyroidism and ophthalmopathy. Amplified TCR beta CDR3 regions came from RNA transcripts. When the TCR CDR3 underwent first-round RT-PCR, the HTBI primer set was used. TCRdb re-analysed the multiplex PCR reads in MiXCR, keeping a single row per CDR3 protein. The data contain almost 350,000 distinct CDR3 sequences, roughly 20% of them singletons. Sequencing was performed on blood. The receptors were gathered from a woman in her thirties or forties with Graves' ophthalmopathy.

This clonotype was counted at least ten times. The chain has TRBV28 and TRBJ2-7, with 7 bases fitting TRBD1. From germline, CDR1 is MDHEN and CDR2 SYDVKM. Trimming removed 4 bases from V and 5 bases from J; junction bases left unmatched: 14. The CDR3 has 16 residues. The CDR3 here is CASSSIPFTGEHEQYF. Written as DNA, the CDR3 is TGTGCCAGCAGTTCCATTCCTTTCACAGGGGAACACGAGCAGTACTTC.

This clonotype was recorded many times. V usage is TRBV5-1 and J usage is TRBJ1-1; tentatively, D is TRBD1 (5 bases). Germline CDR1 reads SGHRS; CDR2 reads YFSETQ. The CDR3 totals 14 residues. V lost 0 bases to trimming and J lost 5 bases, with 11 bases between them. Written as DNA, the CDR3 is TGCGCCAGCAGCTTGGTGAGAAGGGGTACTGAAGCTTTCTTT. The encoded protein is CASSLVRRGTEAFF. Full variable domain (remainder filled in from reference TRBV5-1 and TRBJ1-1): KAGVTQTPRYLIKTRGQQVTLSCSPISGHRSVSWYQQTPGQGLQFLFEYFSETQRNKGNFPGRFSGRQFSNSRSEMNVSTLELGDSALYLCASSLVRRGTEAFFGQGTRLTVV.

This clonotype was counted at least ten times. The V and J genes are TRBV2 and TRBJ2-5; no reliable D call. Germline CDR1 is SNHLY and CDR2 is FYNNEI. Between the trimmed V and J ends, which lost 3 bases and 9 bases, there was a span of 14 bases. CDR3 length equals 13 residues. CDR3 in amino acids: CASSDQVRSPQYF. DNA of the CDR3: TGTGCCAGCAGTGATCAGGTCCGCTCACCCCAGTACTTC.

In regard to this clonotype: Its ends do not fully match the called genes, so a read error is possible. The chain couples TRBV11-2 to TRBJ2-5; D is unresolved. This CDR3 is built from 9 residues. The germline CDR1 and CDR2 sequences are SGHAT and FQNNGV. CDR3 sequence (DNA): TGTGCCAGCAGACAAACCCCGTACTTC. Translating it yields CASRQTPYF.

Worth noting for this clonotype: A much larger clonotype is one base distant, so this may be a read error. This chain uses TRBV11-2 with TRBJ1-2; D gene unclear. Trimming stripped 3 bases from V and 4 bases from J, with 18 bases between. Germline lookup yields CDR1 SGHAT and CDR2 FQNNGV. The CDR3 totals 16 residues. CDR3 region: CASSFSSGVGSYGYTF. In nucleotides, the CDR3 is TGTGCCAGCAGCTTTAGTTCTGGGGTCGGGTCCTATGGCTACACCTTC.

This clonotype was picked up many times. The chain couples TRBV5-1 to TRBJ1-1; D gene ambiguous. Trimming cost V 1 base and J 3 bases, with 7 bases left between them. The CDR3 consists of 13 residues. Germline V gives CDR1 SGHRS, CDR2 YFSETQ. CDR3 DNA: TGCGCCAGCAGCTTGAGACCCGACACTGAAGCTTTCTTT. It yields the protein CASSLRPDTEAFF.

This clonotype was counted ten times or more. The CDR3 here is CASTLSGRARRSRLQYF. The CDR3 DNA reads TGTGCCAGCACCCTTAGCGGGAGGGCCCGTCGTTCAAGACTCCAGTACTTC. The J gene is TRBJ2-5, the V gene TRBV6-2 or TRBV6-3; 11 bases are shared with TRBD2. The CDR3 contains 17 residues. The germline gives CDR1 MNHEY, CDR2 SVGEGT. The V segment lost 7 bases and the J segment 10 bases; nucleotides outside the gene matches: 20.

This clonotype occurred many times. The chain combines TRBV7-9 with TRBJ2-2; the match to TRBD1 covers 7 bases. The germline gives CDR1 SEHNR, CDR2 FQNEAQ (reference sequence). With V trimmed by 5 bases and J by 4 bases, 7 bases remained unmatched. This CDR3 region has 15 residues. CDR3 sequence: CASSQGDSRTGELFF. DNA for the CDR3: TGTGCCAGCAGCCAAGGGGACAGCCGCACCGGGGAGCTGTTTTTT.